These T cell receptor beta chains were read from a single sample in a study of blood T cells in healthy people across ages. TCRdb re-derived calls from the 5' RACE reads in MiXCR, one entry per CDR3 protein. The sample lists about 730,000 distinct CDR3 sequences; approximately 39% were seen once. The specimen sequenced was blood. These receptors all come from a woman aged 55-69 years in good health. Both conserved end residues are part of each CDR3. Fields, in order: D gene, V gene, J gene, clone size, CDR3 protein, CDR3 DNA. The D gene is left open where the match is weak. Clone size is stated in some rows and not others, as once, few, many or a class when expanded.

>TRBD2|TRBV25-1|TRBJ2-7|few
CASSDTGRSSYEQYF
TGTGCCAGCAGTGATACCGGGAGGAGCTCCTACGAGCAGTACTTC
>-|TRBV7-9|TRBJ2-7|few
CASSNPPPSSEQYF
TGTGCCAGCAGCAATCCTCCCCCTAGCAGCGAGCAGTACTTC
>TRBD1|TRBV24-1|TRBJ2-7|-
CATSDQGQGGNNEQYF
TGTGCCACCAGTGACCAGGGACAGGGGGGAAACAATGAGCAGTACTTC
>-|TRBV6-2/TRBV6-3|TRBJ2-7|few
CASSYFRSDNEQYF
TGTGCCAGCAGTTACTTCCGCAGTGACAATGAGCAGTACTTC
>TRBD1|TRBV19|TRBJ2-5|-
CASSVQTGGHETQYF
TGTGCCAGTAGTGTCCAGACAGGGGGCCACGAGACCCAGTACTTC
>-|TRBV5-1|TRBJ1-2|-
CASSHPWRVDYTF
TGCGCCAGCAGCCATCCGTGGAGGGTTGACTACACCTTC
>TRBD2|TRBV6-6|TRBJ2-3|once
CASSHPGLAGGTDTQYF
TGTGCCAGCAGTCACCCGGGGCTAGCGGGGGGGACAGATACGCAGTATTTT
>TRBD1|TRBV4-3|TRBJ1-1|-
CASSKTGAAEAFF
TGCGCCAGCAGCAAGACAGGGGCGGCTGAAGCTTTCTTT
>-|TRBV7-2|TRBJ2-1|-
CASSSPAVNEQFF
TGTGCCAGCAGCTCCCCGGCTGTAAATGAGCAGTTCTTC
>TRBD1|TRBV29-1|TRBJ2-2|-
CSVRDRANTGELFF
TGCAGCGTTAGAGACAGGGCTAACACCGGGGAGCTGTTTTTT
>TRBD2|TRBV29-1|TRBJ2-1|many
CSVEDMGLYNEQFF
TGCAGCGTTGAAGACATGGGACTATACAATGAGCAGTTCTTC
>-|TRBV28|TRBJ2-3|-
CACLSTDTQYF
TGTGCCTGCCTTAGCACAGATACGCAGTATTTT
>-|TRBV10-3|TRBJ1-1|-
CAISANPGNTEAFF
TGTGCCATCAGTGCAAACCCCGGGAACACTGAAGCTTTCTTT
>-|TRBV20-1|TRBJ2-1|few
CSAPPIKGQDNEQFF
TGCAGTGCCCCACCAATCAAGGGTCAGGACAATGAGCAGTTCTTC
>-|TRBV24-1|TRBJ2-5|-
CATSDSGSPSGFYNEQYF
TGTGCCACCAGTGATTCGGGATCCCCTTCTGGTTTCTACAATGAGCAGTACTTC
>TRBD2|TRBV20-1|TRBJ2-7|-
CSAAGTSGRADEQYF
TGCAGTGCTGCGGGGACTAGCGGGAGGGCGGACGAGCAGTACTTC
>TRBD2|TRBV15|TRBJ2-1|-
CATSLRLAGGKYNEQFF
TGTGCCACCAGCTTAAGACTAGCGGGAGGGAAATACAATGAGCAGTTCTTC
>-|TRBV5-1|TRBJ2-2|-
CASSFGSDAGELFF
TGCGCCAGCAGCTTTGGATCGGACGCCGGGGAGCTGTTTTTT
>-|TRBV5-1|TRBJ1-2|-
CASSLAILQGNGYTF
TGCGCCAGCAGCCTAGCGATCCTACAGGGAAATGGCTACACCTTC
>TRBD2|TRBV2|TRBJ2-1|-
CASSEGTYRGLAGGLHEQFF
TGTGCCAGCAGTGAAGGGACTTATAGAGGACTAGCGGGAGGATTACATGAGCAGTTCTTC
>TRBD1|TRBV28|TRBJ2-1|once
CASTGQDAASGYEQFF
TGTGCCAGCACTGGACAGGACGCAGCGTCCGGCTACGAGCAGTTCTTC
>-|TRBV6-1|TRBJ1-1|-
CASTQEVNTEAFF
TGTGCCAGCACCCAGGAGGTGAACACTGAAGCTTTCTTT
>-|TRBV11-2|TRBJ2-1|few
CASSLAVAQHNEQFF
TGTGCCAGCAGCTTAGCGGTAGCACAACACAATGAGCAGTTCTTC
>-|TRBV11-2|TRBJ2-5|few
CASSFSQPETQYF
TGTGCCAGCAGCTTTAGCCAGCCAGAGACCCAGTACTTC
>TRBD2|TRBV6-2/TRBV6-3|TRBJ2-1|-
CASRVELAGGEQFF
TGTGCCAGCCGAGTCGAACTAGCGGGAGGTGAGCAGTTCTTC
>TRBD2|TRBV3-1|TRBJ2-5|few
CASSQLTGTSVHEQYF
TGTGCCAGCAGCCAACTAACCGGGACTAGCGTGCATGAGCAGTACTTC
>-|TRBV28|TRBJ1-5|few
CASSLEYQPQHF
TGTGCCAGCAGTTTAGAGTATCAGCCCCAGCATTTT
>TRBD2|TRBV14|TRBJ2-1|-
CASSQDWSAGGWFF
TGTGCCAGCAGCCAAGACTGGTCGGCGGGGGGGTGGTTCTTC
>TRBD2|TRBV27|TRBJ2-7|-
CASSFGTSGDLYRNEQYF
TGTGCCAGCAGTTTTGGGACTAGCGGGGATCTTTACCGCAATGAGCAGTACTTC
>TRBD2|TRBV9|TRBJ2-3|many
CASSYGAGVSTDTQYF
TGTGCCAGCAGCTATGGGGCGGGGGTGAGCACAGATACGCAGTATTTT
>-|TRBV2|TRBJ2-5|-
CASGFNEGINKYF
TGTGCCAGTGGGTTTAACGAGGGCATAAACAAGTACTTC
>-|TRBV2|TRBJ2-5|-
CASSERDQGTQYF
TGTGCCAGCAGTGAACGGGACCAAGGGACCCAGTACTTC
>-|TRBV6-5|TRBJ1-1|-
CASSYSGARTEAFF
TGTGCCAGCAGTTACTCTGGGGCACGCACTGAAGCTTTCTTT
>-|TRBV20-1|TRBJ2-7|-
CSASTEFWRYF
TGCAGTGCTAGTACGGAGTTCTGGCGGTACTTC
>TRBD1|TRBV5-1|TRBJ1-2|few
CASSLAGTGSNYGYTF
TGCGCCAGCAGCTTGGCCGGGACAGGGTCTAACTATGGCTACACCTTC
>-|TRBV25-1|TRBJ1-4|-
CASSPSGVLNEKLFF
TGTGCCAGCAGTCCTAGCGGGGTACTGAATGAAAAACTGTTTTTT
>TRBD2|TRBV9|TRBJ2-5|-
CASSVGGAAETQYF
TGTGCCAGCAGCGTCGGGGGGGCCGCAGAGACCCAGTACTTC
>-|TRBV7-8|TRBJ2-3|many
CASTAPGSTTDTQYF
TGTGCCAGCACCGCCCCAGGGTCAACCACAGATACGCAGTATTTT
>-|TRBV2|TRBJ2-1|many
CASTGLEEYNEQFF
TGTGCCAGCACAGGACTGGAAGAGTACAATGAGCAGTTCTTC
>TRBD1|TRBV25-1|TRBJ2-7|-
CASSGLKRDRSYEQYF
TGTGCCAGCAGTGGTCTAAAGAGGGACAGGTCCTACGAGCAGTACTTC
>-|TRBV10-3|TRBJ2-7|few
CAISEPGPLSYEQYF
TGTGCCATCAGTGAGCCGGGACCCCTGAGCTACGAGCAGTACTTC
>-|TRBV12-3/TRBV12-4|TRBJ2-7|-
CASMRKSHYEQYF
TGTGCCAGCATGAGGAAATCACACTACGAGCAGTACTTC
>TRBD2|TRBV4-2|TRBJ2-7|-
CASGVAGGPPGEQYF
TGTGCCAGCGGAGTAGCGGGAGGGCCTCCCGGCGAGCAGTACTTC
>-|TRBV20-1|TRBJ2-7|many
CSASDEGKDEQYF
TGCAGTGCTAGCGACGAGGGGAAAGACGAGCAGTACTTC
>TRBD1|TRBV29-1|TRBJ1-6|few
CSVKEYRLQGAGASPLHF
TGCAGCGTTAAGGAATACCGACTACAGGGGGCTGGGGCTTCACCCCTCCACTTT
>TRBD1|TRBV11-2|TRBJ1-1|-
CASLSPMRTGGDDSGDTEAFF
TGTGCCAGCTTATCCCCTATGAGGACAGGCGGAGACGATTCGGGAGACACTGAAGCTTTCTTT
>-|TRBV3-1|TRBJ2-7|few
CASSQMSYEQYF
TGTGCCAGCAGCCAGATGAGCTACGAGCAGTACTTC
>-|TRBV5-1|TRBJ2-2|-
CASRPGTFSGELFF
TGCGCCAGCAGGCCCGGGACATTCTCCGGGGAGCTGTTTTTT
>-|TRBV10-3|TRBJ2-5|-
CAINRDTQETQYF
TGTGCCATCAACCGGGACACCCAAGAGACCCAGTACTTC
>-|TRBV4-3|TRBJ2-4|-
CASSQEFAAKNIQYF
TGCGCCAGCAGCCAAGAATTCGCGGCCAAAAACATTCAGTACTTC
>-|TRBV20-1|TRBJ2-5|-
CSARRGQALQETQYF
TGCAGTGCCAGACGTGGACAAGCCCTTCAAGAGACCCAGTACTTC
>TRBD2|TRBV12-3/TRBV12-4|TRBJ2-7|few
CASCRLAGSYEQYF
TGTGCCAGTTGCAGGCTAGCGGGCTCCTACGAGCAGTACTTC
>-|TRBV10-3|TRBJ1-3|-
CAISESTSGNTIYF
TGTGCCATCAGTGAGTCGACCTCTGGAAACACCATATATTTT
>-|TRBV2|TRBJ2-1|-
CASSDGAARYNEQFF
TGTGCCAGCAGTGACGGGGCAGCCCGATACAATGAGCAGTTCTTC
>TRBD1|TRBV10-2|TRBJ1-6|-
CASSAAGGGNNSPLHF
TGCGCCAGCAGTGCGGCAGGGGGCGGGAATAATTCACCCCTCCACTTT
>-|TRBV3-1|TRBJ2-1|many
CASRTAGYEQFF
TGTGCCAGCAGGACTGCGGGGTATGAGCAGTTCTTC
>TRBD2|TRBV29-1|TRBJ2-7|many
CSVEAAGLVAEQYF
TGCAGCGTTGAAGCCGCCGGACTAGTCGCCGAGCAGTACTTC
>-|TRBV6-1|TRBJ2-3|-
CASSEARADTQYF
TGTGCCAGCAGTGAAGCGCGGGCAGATACGCAGTATTTT
>-|TRBV20-1|TRBJ2-1|-
CSAKGIWTYEQFF
TGCAGTGCTAAGGGGATTTGGACCTACGAGCAGTTCTTC